This paragraph reports one TCR beta chain. Antigen specificity is unknown. These data are taken from a study of lymphopenia after photon versus proton radiotherapy. Findings and caveats of the study: Under photons, naive T cells and diversity fell while effector/memory populations rose. Better survival with proton therapy was suggested as possible, not demonstrated. Post-nadir diversity loss with photons came from oligoclonal expansion, particularly CD8+ Temra cells.

Germline V CDR1 and CDR2: SQVTM, ANQGSEA. The junction had 6 bases not matched to a gene; V was cut back by 5 bases and J by 4 bases. The CDR3 has 14 amino acids. The data were produced by immunoSEQ multiplex PCR, yet TCRdb's version contains in-frame clones alone and is incomplete. The sample yields 15,000 to 20,000 clones, roughly 84% seen once. The genes are TRBV29-1 and TRBJ1-3; 9 bases agree with TRBD1. Sequencing was performed on peripheral blood, taken from a patient treated with proton-based radiotherapy. The sequence derives from a man aged 70-80 years with pancreatic cancer. DNA for the CDR3: TGCAGCGTTTCACAGGGGGCCGAGGGAAACACCATATATTTT. Protein sequence: CSVSQGAEGNTIYF. The entire variable domain, with the rest obtained from reference TRBV29-1 and TRBJ1-3, is as follows: SAVISQKPSRDICQRGTSLTIQCQVDSQVTMMFWYRQQPGQSLTLIATANQGSEATYESGFVIDKFPISRPNLTFSTLTVSNMSPEDSSIYLCSVSQGAEGNTIYFGEGSWLTVV.